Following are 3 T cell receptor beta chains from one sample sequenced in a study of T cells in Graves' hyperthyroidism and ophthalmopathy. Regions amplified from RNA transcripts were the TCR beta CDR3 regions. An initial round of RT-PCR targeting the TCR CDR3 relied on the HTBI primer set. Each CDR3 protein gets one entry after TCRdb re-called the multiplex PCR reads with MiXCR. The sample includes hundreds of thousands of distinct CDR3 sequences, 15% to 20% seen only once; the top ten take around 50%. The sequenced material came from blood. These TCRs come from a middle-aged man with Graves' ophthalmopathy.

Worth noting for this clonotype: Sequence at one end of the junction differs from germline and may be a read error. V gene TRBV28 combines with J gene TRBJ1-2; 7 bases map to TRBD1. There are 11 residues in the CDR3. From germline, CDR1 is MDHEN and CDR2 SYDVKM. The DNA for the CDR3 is TGTACCAGCAGGGGGGACAACGGCTACACCTTC. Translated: CTSRGDNGYTF.

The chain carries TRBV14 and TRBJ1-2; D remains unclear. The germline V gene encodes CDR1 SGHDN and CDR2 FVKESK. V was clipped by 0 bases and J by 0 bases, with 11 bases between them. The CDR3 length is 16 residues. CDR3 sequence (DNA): TGTGCCAGCAGCCAAGATGTAGGCCAATCTAACTATGGCTACACCTTC. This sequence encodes CASSQDVGQSNYGYTF.

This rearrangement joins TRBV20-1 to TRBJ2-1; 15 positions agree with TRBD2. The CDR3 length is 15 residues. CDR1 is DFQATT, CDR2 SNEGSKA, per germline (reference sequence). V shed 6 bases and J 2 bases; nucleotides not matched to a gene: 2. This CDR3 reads CSARTSGRAYNEQFF. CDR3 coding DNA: TGCAGTGCACGGACTAGCGGGAGGGCCTACAATGAGCAGTTCTTC.